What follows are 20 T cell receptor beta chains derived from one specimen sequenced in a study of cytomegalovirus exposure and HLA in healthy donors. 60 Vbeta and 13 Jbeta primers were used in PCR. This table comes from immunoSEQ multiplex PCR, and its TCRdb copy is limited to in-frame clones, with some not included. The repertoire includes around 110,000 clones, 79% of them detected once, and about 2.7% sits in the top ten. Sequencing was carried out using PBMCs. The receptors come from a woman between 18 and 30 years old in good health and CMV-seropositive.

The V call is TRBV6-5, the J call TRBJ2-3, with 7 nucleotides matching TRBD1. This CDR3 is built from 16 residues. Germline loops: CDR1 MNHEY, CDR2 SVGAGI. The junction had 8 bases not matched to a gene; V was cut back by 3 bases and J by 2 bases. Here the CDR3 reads CASSYRGLGHTDTQYF. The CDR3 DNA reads TGTGCCAGCAGTTATAGGGGGCTGGGGCACACAGATACGCAGTATTTT.

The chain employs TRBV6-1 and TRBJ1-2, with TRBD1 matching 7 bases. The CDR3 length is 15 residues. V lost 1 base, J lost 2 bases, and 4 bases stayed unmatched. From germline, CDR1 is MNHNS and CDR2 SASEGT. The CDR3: CASSEVEGANYGYTF. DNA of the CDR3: TGTGCCAGCAGTGAAGTCGAGGGGGCAAACTATGGCTACACCTTC.

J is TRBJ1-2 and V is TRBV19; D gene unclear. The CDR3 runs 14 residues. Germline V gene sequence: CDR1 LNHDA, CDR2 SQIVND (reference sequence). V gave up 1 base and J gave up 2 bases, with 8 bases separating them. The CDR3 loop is CASSIGANNYGYTF. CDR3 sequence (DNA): TGTGCCAGTAGTATAGGGGCCAACAACTATGGCTACACCTTC.

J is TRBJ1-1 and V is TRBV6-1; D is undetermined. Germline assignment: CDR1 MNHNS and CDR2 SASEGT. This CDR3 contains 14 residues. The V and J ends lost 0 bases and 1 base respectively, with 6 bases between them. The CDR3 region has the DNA TGTGCCAGCAGTGAAGCTAGAGGGAACACTGAAGCTTTCTTT. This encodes CASSEARGNTEAFF.

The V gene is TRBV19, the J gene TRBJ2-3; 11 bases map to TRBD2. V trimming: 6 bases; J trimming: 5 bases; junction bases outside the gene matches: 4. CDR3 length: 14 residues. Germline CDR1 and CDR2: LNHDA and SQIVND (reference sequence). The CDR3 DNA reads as TGTGCCAGTAGAAAACTAGCGGGAGTAGATACGCAGTATTTT. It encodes CASRKLAGVDTQYF.

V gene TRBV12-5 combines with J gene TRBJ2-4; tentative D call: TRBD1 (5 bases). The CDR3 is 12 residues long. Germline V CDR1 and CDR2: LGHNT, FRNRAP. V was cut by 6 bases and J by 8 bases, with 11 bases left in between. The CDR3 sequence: CASGGATDIQYF. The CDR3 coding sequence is TGTGCTAGTGGAGGGGCCACGGACATTCAGTACTTC.

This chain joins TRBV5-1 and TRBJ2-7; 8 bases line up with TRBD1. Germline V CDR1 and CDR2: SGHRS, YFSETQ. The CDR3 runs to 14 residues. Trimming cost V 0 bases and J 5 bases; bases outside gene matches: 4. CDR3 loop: CASSLGQGQDEQYF. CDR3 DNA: TGCGCCAGCAGCTTGGGACAGGGGCAGGACGAGCAGTACTTC.

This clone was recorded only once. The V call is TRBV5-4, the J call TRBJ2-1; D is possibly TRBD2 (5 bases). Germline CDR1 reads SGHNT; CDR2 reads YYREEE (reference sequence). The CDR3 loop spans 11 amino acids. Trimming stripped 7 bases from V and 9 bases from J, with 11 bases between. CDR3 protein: CASSLVTEQFF. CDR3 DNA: TGTGCCAGCTCACTAGTGACTGAGCAGTTCTTC.

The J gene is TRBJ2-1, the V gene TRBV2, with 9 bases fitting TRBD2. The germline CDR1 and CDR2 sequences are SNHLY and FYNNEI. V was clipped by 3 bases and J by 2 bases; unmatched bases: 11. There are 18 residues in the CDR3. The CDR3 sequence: CASSDGAGLAAAYNEQFF. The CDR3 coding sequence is TGTGCCAGCAGTGATGGGGCGGGACTAGCCGCTGCCTACAATGAGCAGTTCTTC.

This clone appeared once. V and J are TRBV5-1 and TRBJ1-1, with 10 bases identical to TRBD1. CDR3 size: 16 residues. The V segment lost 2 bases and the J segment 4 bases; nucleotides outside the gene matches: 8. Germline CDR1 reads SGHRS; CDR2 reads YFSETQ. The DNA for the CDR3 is TGCGCCAGCAGCTTCGGGGACAGGGGATCGGGCACTGAAGCTTTCTTT. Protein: CASSFGDRGSGTEAFF.

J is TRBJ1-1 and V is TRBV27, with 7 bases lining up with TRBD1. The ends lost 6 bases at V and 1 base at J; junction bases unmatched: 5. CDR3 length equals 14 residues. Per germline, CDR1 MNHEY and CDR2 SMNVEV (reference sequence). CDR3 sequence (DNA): TGTGCCAGCAGCGTTACAGGGGAGAACACTGAAGCTTTCTTT. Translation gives CASSVTGENTEAFF.

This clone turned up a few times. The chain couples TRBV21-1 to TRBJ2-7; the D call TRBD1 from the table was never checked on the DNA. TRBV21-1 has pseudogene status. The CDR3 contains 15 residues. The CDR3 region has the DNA TGTGCCAGCAGCCAGAGACCAGGGGTGGGCTACGAGCAGTACTTC. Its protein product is CASSQRPGVGYEQYF.

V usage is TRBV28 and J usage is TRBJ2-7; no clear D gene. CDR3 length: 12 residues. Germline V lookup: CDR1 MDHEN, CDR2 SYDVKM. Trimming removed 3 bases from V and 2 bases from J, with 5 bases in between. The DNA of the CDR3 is TGTGCCAGCAGTTTTGTCGCCTACGAGCAGTACTTC. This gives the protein CASSFVAYEQYF.

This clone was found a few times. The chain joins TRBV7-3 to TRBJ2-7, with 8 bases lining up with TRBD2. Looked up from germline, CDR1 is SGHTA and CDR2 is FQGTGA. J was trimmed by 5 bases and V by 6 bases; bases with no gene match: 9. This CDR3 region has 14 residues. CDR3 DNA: TGTGCCAGCAGTGAGGGGTCTAGCGGGCACGAGCAGTACTTC. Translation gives CASSEGSSGHEQYF.

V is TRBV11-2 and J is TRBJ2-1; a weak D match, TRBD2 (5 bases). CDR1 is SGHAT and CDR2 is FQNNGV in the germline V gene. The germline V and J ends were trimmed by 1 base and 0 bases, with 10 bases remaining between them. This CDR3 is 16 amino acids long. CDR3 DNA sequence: TGTGCCAGCAGCTTAGGTCGGGAAAGCTCCTACAATGAGCAGTTCTTC. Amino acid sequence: CASSLGRESSYNEQFF.

As DNA, the CDR3 is TGTGCCAGCAGCGTAGTAGAGGGCTCCGAGACCCAGTACTTC. It yields the protein CASSVVEGSETQYF. The V and J genes are TRBV9 and TRBJ2-5, with D possibly matching TRBD2 (5 bases). CDR3 length equals 14 residues. Looked up from germline, CDR1 is SGDLS and CDR2 is YYNGEE. The V gene lost 0 bases and the J gene lost 5 bases, with 11 bases spanning the gap.

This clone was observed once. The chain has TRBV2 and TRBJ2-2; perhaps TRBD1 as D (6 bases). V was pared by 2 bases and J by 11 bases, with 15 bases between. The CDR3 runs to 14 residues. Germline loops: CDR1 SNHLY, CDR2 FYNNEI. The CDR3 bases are TGTGCCAGCAGTGAAACAGGGTGGTTTGGAGAGCTGTTTTTT. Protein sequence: CASSETGWFGELFF.

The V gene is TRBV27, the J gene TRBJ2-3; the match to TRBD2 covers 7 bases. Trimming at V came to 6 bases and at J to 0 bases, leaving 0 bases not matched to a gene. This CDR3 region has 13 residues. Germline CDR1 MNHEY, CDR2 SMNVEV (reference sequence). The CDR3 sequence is CASRGLSTDTQYF. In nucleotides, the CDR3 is TGTGCCAGCAGGGGACTAAGCACAGATACGCAGTATTTT.

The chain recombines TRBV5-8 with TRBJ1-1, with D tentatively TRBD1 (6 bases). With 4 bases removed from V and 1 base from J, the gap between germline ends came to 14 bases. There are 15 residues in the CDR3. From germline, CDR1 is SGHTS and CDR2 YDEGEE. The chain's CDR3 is CASSPRRGGNTEAFF. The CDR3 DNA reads TGTGCCAGCAGCCCCCGGAGGGGGGGGAACACTGAAGCTTTCTTT.

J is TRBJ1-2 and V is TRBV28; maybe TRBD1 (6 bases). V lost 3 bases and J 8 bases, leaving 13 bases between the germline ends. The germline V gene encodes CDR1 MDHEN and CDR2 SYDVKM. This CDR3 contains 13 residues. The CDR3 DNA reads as TGTGCCAGCAGTTTGGACAGCCCCTCGGGCTACACCTTC. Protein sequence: CASSLDSPSGYTF.